This T cell receptor beta chain originates from a study of blood T cell repertoires in COVID-19 (dated by TCRdb to 2020 to 2021). Some background on the complete study: Samples from collaborators originated in the United States, Italy and Spain and spanned both the acute and convalescent phases of COVID-19. The material from the prospective study consisted of cDNA or gDNA derived from T cells, B-cell-depleted T cells, or PBMCs. The dataset comprised deeply sampled blood TCRbeta repertoires from subjects exposed to, actively infected with, or recovered from COVID-19. The repertoires were released in a freely available public database meant as a resource for research on the immune response to SARS-CoV-2. The samples were drawn from two sources: the first 160 participants of the ongoing ImmuneRACE study, and 1,000 to 1,500 subjects contributed by 6 global collaborators. The sample metadata nearly always contained a de-identified subject ID, COVID-19 status, age in years and sex. Where HLA class I and class II types were available, the types were taken from metadata supplied by the sample provider, not from assay-based typing. Findings and caveats that apply to the study as a whole: The amount of clinical and demographic metadata varied by source and participant and was provided uncurated.

TCRbeta CDR3 regions were amplified from genomic DNA by means of the immunoSEQ Assay, a bias-controlled multiplex PCR. Under the source paper's analysis protocol: Nucleated cell counts per sample were estimated from amplification of reference gene primers within the assay. To quantify the absolute abundance of each unique TCRbeta CDR3 rearrangement, sequence reads were collapsed and filtered. For each sample, productive Simpson clonality was calculated as the square root of Simpson's diversity index across productive rearrangements. Sourced from immuneACCESS, this table was stored by TCRdb with only in-frame sequences that have V and J called. A share of the clones is absent; for the studies checked, an unresolved V gene accounts for under half, and the remainder has no known explanation. From that table come the V and J calls and clone size; the DNA was used to work out D and trimming. Counted in this sample were roughly 100,000 clones; around 88% of them appeared once. The top ten hold about 25% of the sample.

About this clone: The antigen it recognizes is unknown. Within one base of it there is no much larger clone, and no base qualities were kept.

Whole blood was collected in K2EDTA tubes by collaborating institutions according to the institutions' own protocols. For TCRbeta analysis, collaborator samples were shipped as frozen whole blood, as isolated PBMCs, or as DNA extracted from either sample type. The germline V gene (reference sequence) gives CDR1 as SGHKS and CDR2 as YYEKEE. The CDR3 sequence holds 16 residues, the cysteine and phenylalanine included. Just CDR3 DNA is preserved here, 48 bases in frame from base 1. V ends up 6 bases short and J 3 bases short, with an unmatched junction base count of 11. The sample taken for sequencing was peripheral blood. Recombination linked TRBV5-5 to TRBJ2-5; 10 of the junction bases match TRBD2. The sequence was collected from a human donor in a cohort sampled during active COVID-19. The CDR3 protein: CASTRTPSGGEETQYF. The sequenced DNA: TGTGCCAGCACCCGCACCCCCAGCGGGGGGGAAGAGACCCAGTACTTC.